Following are 15 T cell receptor beta chains from one sample sequenced in a study of CD8+CD57+ T cells in acquired aplastic anemia. TCR beta VDJ and CDR3 were profiled, and genomic DNA was the template. A single record per CDR3 protein comes from TCRdb applying MiXCR to the reads. The sample lists over 40,000 distinct CDR3 sequences, around two thirds occurring once. Input material: sorted CD4+, CD8+, or CD8+CD57+ T cells (not recorded which) from PBMCs. The origin of the receptors is a human donor in good health, serving as a control.

The J gene is TRBJ2-7, the V gene TRBV29-1; TRBD2 matches at 10 bases. From germline, CDR1 is SQVTM and CDR2 ANQGSEA. CDR3 length: 13 amino acids. The trim removed 7 bases at V and 6 bases at J, leaving 9 bases unmatched. The CDR3 DNA follows: TGCAGCGCCCGACTAGCGGGCCTTGGCGAGCAGTACTTC. Amino acid sequence: CSARLAGLGEQYF.

Of note for this clonotype: Mismatch with germline at one junction end may stem from a read error. The chain links TRBV13 to TRBJ1-4, with D unclear. From germline, CDR1 is PRHDT and CDR2 FYEKMQ (reference sequence). The CDR3 is 15 amino acids. The CDR3: CASSLSGTTNEKLFF. In DNA form, the CDR3 reads TGTGCTAGCAGCTTAAGCGGGACAACTAATGAAAAACTGTTTTTT.

CDR3 loop: CASSVTGSGANVLTF. DNA for the CDR3: TGTGCCAGCAGCGTAACAGGGTCTGGGGCCAACGTCCTGACTTTC. The rearrangement links TRBV9 to TRBJ2-6; TRBD1 might be the D (6 bases). The V gene lost 1 base and the J gene lost 1 base, with 6 bases spanning the gap. CDR1 SGDLS and CDR2 YYNGEE come from the germline V gene. This CDR3 is built from 15 residues.

The chain joins TRBV7-2 to TRBJ2-3; D is unclear. Germline CDR1 reads SGHTA; CDR2 reads FQGNSA. This CDR3 contains 12 residues. The germline V and J ends were trimmed by 5 bases and 8 bases, with 11 bases remaining between them. The CDR3 is CASSNQPGTQYF. The CDR3 DNA sequence: TGTGCCAGCAGCAACCAACCCGGTACGCAGTATTTT.

This clonotype was observed a few times. V and J are TRBV7-2 and TRBJ1-2; 9 nucleotides line up with TRBD1. Germline CDR1 is SGHTA and CDR2 is FQGNSA. With V trimmed by 4 bases and J by 0 bases, 3 bases remained unmatched. This CDR3 spans 15 amino acids. The CDR3, as DNA: TGTGCCAGCAGCTCGGGGACAGGGACTAACTATGGCTACACCTTC. It codes for CASSSGTGTNYGYTF.

The chain combines TRBV28 with TRBJ1-2; possible D gene TRBD1, 6 bases. CDR1 and CDR2 (germline): MDHEN, SYDVKM. Trimming removed 5 bases from V and 4 bases from J, with 17 bases in between. The CDR3 totals 15 residues. The CDR3 sequence: CASSPRQANSYGYTF. The CDR3 DNA sequence: TGTGCCAGCAGTCCTCGACAGGCGAACAGCTATGGCTACACCTTC.

This chain links TRBV7-9 with TRBJ1-6; perhaps TRBD1 as D (5 bases). CDR1 is SEHNR, CDR2 FQNEAQ, per germline (reference sequence). The CDR3 has 14 amino acids. V was trimmed by 5 bases and J by 13 bases, leaving 18 bases between them. The CDR3 DNA reads TGTGCCAGCAGCCCCCGTGGGGCGATGGTTCCCCTCCACTTT. Protein: CASSPRGAMVPLHF.

CDR3 loop: CASSKLAVSTDTQYF. The CDR3 DNA follows: TGTGCCAGTAGTAAGCTAGCGGTTAGCACAGATACGCAGTATTTT. This chain links TRBV19 with TRBJ2-3; 7 bases fit TRBD2. The germline V gene has CDR1 LNHDA and CDR2 SQIVND (reference sequence). CDR3 length: 15 residues. Unmatched junction bases numbered 4, after V lost 4 bases and J lost 0 bases.

This chain joins TRBV19 and TRBJ2-1; 7 nucleotides line up with TRBD1. CDR1 is LNHDA, CDR2 SQIVND, per germline (reference sequence). CDR3 length: 15 residues. The V and J ends lost 5 bases and 7 bases, in that order; junction bases with no gene match: 11. The CDR3 spells CASSRPQGLLNEQFF. In DNA, the CDR3 is TGTGCCAGTAGTCGACCACAGGGGTTGTTGAATGAGCAGTTCTTC.

The chain combines TRBV24-1 with TRBJ2-7, with no clear D. V was pared by 1 base and J by 3 bases, with 18 bases between. This CDR3 comprises 17 residues. In germline, CDR1 is KGHDR, CDR2 SFDVKD. This chain's CDR3 is CATSDFFGYKTVYEQYV. For the CDR3, the DNA is TGTGCCACCAGTGATTTTTTCGGCTACAAAACCGTCTACGAGCAGTACGTC.

The chain has TRBV2 and TRBJ2-5; D uncertain. V lost 6 bases to trimming and J lost 2 bases, with 4 bases between them. The CDR3 is 11 residues long. Germline-derived CDR1 and CDR2 are SNHLY and FYNNEI. The CDR3: CASSVQETQYF. The CDR3 DNA is TGTGCCAGCAGCGTACAAGAGACCCAGTACTTC.

The chain is built from TRBV11-1 and TRBJ2-3; 10 bases line up with TRBD2. With 5 bases clipped from V and 2 bases from J, the junction kept 10 bases outside the gene matches. The CDR3 sequence is 17 residues long. Germline V CDR1 and CDR2: SGHAT, FQDESV (reference sequence). The CDR3 region has the DNA TGTGCCAGCAGCCATCCAACTAGCGGGGCTGCCACAGATACGCAGTATTTT. The encoded protein is CASSHPTSGAATDTQYF.

CDR3 nucleotides: TGTGCCAGCAGCTTCGGGACAGGATCCTACGAGCAGTACTTC. Its protein is CASSFGTGSYEQYF. V gene TRBV9 combines with J gene TRBJ2-7, with 8 bases fitting TRBD1. The germline CDR1 and CDR2 sequences are SGDLS and YYNGEE. The CDR3 is 14 residues long. V lost 4 bases and J lost 1; bases outside the gene matches: 4.

The genes are TRBV28 and TRBJ2-7, with 10 bases fitting TRBD1. The CDR3 has 13 residues. Germline CDR1 reads MDHEN; CDR2 reads SYDVKM. J was trimmed by 7 bases and V by 8 bases; bases with no gene match: 8. As DNA, the CDR3 is TGTGCCAGCTGGGACAGGGGATTGAGTGAGCAGTACTTC. Encoded protein: CASWDRGLSEQYF.

This clonotype was seen a few times. J is TRBJ1-2 and V is TRBV29-1; no definite D call. V lost 4 bases and J lost 4, with 7 bases in between. The CDR3 spans 11 residues. Per the germline V gene, CDR1 is SQVTM and CDR2 is ANQGSEA. CDR3 DNA sequence: TGCAGCGTTGCCCAGGCCTATGGCTACACCTTC. The encoded protein is CSVAQAYGYTF.